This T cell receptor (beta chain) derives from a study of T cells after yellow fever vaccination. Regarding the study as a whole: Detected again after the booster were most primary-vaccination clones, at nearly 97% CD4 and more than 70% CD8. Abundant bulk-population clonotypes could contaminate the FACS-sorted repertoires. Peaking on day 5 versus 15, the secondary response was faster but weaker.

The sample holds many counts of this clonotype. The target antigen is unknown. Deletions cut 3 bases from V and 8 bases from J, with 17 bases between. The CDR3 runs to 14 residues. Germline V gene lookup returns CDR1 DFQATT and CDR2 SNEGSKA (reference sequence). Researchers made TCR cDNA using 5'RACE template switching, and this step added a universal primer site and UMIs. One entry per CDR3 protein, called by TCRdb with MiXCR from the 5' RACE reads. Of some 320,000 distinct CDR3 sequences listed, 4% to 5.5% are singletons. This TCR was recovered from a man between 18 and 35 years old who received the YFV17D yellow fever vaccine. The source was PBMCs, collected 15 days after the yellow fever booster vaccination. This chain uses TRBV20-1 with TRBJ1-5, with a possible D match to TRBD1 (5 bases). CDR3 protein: CSASEPGPVKPQHF. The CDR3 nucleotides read TGCAGTGCTAGTGAACCGGGACCGGTGAAGCCCCAGCATTTT.